This T cell receptor beta chain was found in a study of blood T cell repertoires in COVID-19. For the study at large: Samples came from the United States, Italy and Spain, spanning acute and convalescent COVID-19. Sources were T cells, B-cell-depleted T cells, or PBMCs; the material itself was cDNA or gDNA.

Per the study methods: Amplification from reference gene primers served as the basis for estimated nucleated cell counts. The repertoire was sequenced with immunoSEQ multiplex PCR; TCRdb's copy has only in-frame clones and lacks some. The V and J calls and clone size come from that table; D and trimming were worked out from the DNA. This sample has tens of thousands of clones; 81% occur once, and the top ten carry 2% to 2.5%. Those enrolled in Seattle joined during active infection and were followed longitudinally afterward. This CDR3 region has 16 residues. Germline V gene sequence: CDR1 SGHRS, CDR2 YFSETQ. The V end lost 4 bases, the J end lost 6 bases, and 17 bases lay between the germline ends. In its sample, this clone was seen once.

Sample: peripheral blood. The source is an older woman with COVID-19, enrolled during active disease. V gene TRBV5-1 combines with J gene TRBJ1-6; tentative D call: TRBD1 (6 bases). In nucleotides, the CDR3 is TGCGCCAGCAGCATTCCTAGGGGGTCCGGTAATTCACCCCTCCACTTT. Amino acids: CASSIPRGSGNSPLHF.